The T cell receptor (beta chain) described here comes from a study of blood T cell repertoires in COVID-19 (dated by TCRdb to the early 2020s). Describing the broader study: The collaborator samples originated in the United States, Italy and Spain and spanned the acute and convalescent phases of COVID-19. The material from the prospective study consisted of cDNA or gDNA derived from T cells, B-cell-depleted T cells, or PBMCs. Deeply sampled blood TCRbeta repertoires from subjects exposed to, actively infected with, or recovered from COVID-19 were included in the dataset. The repertoires were made available in a free public database intended to serve as a resource for research on the immune response to SARS-CoV-2. The samples were drawn from two sources: the first 160 participants of the ongoing ImmuneRACE study, and 1,254 subjects contributed by 6 global collaborators. A de-identified subject ID, COVID-19 status, age in years and sex were almost always included in the sample metadata. Where available, HLA class I and class II types were taken from metadata supplied by the sample provider and were not determined by assay-based typing.

Collaborating institutions collected whole blood in K2EDTA tubes following their own protocols. For TCRbeta analysis, collaborators shipped samples as frozen whole blood, isolated PBMCs, or DNA extracted from either of those sample types. TCRbeta CDR3 regions were amplified from genomic DNA using the immunoSEQ Assay, a bias-controlled multiplex PCR. On the authors' methods: Nucleated cell counts per sample were estimated from amplification of reference gene primers within the assay. Sequence reads were collapsed and filtered to measure the absolute abundance of every unique TCRbeta CDR3 rearrangement. For each sample, productive Simpson clonality was calculated by taking the square root of Simpson's diversity index across productive rearrangements. Not all clones reach the TCRdb copy of this immuneACCESS table, which keeps in-frame sequences only. Checked studies attribute under half of the gap to unresolved V genes and leave the rest unexplained. V and J calls and clone size come straight from that table; D and trimming were deduced from the DNA. The sample table lists under 300,000 clones, under 85% of them with a count of one. The ten largest clones represent around 4.1% of the sample.

The study at large found these results: How much clinical and demographic metadata was included differed by source and by participant, and the metadata was provided uncurated.

Turning to this clone: Its antigen remains unidentified. Within one base of it there is no much larger clone, and no base qualities were kept.

At the junction V is shortened by 4 bases and J by 7 bases, with 16 bases in between. Per the germline V gene, MNHEY is the CDR1 and SVGAGI is the CDR2. Including the terminal cysteine and phenylalanine, the CDR3 comprises 15 residues. The CDR3 DNA has 45 bases and is translated from base 1. This clonotype was obtained from a woman aged 40 to 55 with active or convalescent COVID-19. The sample consisted of peripheral blood. The rearrangement combines TRBV6-5 with TRBJ1-4, with no D gene named confidently. DNA sequence: TGTGCCAGCAGTTCAACCGGGAGACGGGGTGAAAAACTGTTTTTT. This sequence encodes CASSSTGRRGEKLFF.